This T cell receptor (beta chain) was obtained from a study of blood T cell repertoires in COVID-19 (dated by TCRdb to about 2020). Regarding the research as a whole: Collaborator samples came from the United States, Italy and Spain and covered acute and convalescent phases of COVID-19. The samples were drawn from two sources: the first 160 participants of the ongoing ImmuneRACE study, and 950 to 1,500 subjects contributed by 6 global collaborators. Nearly every sample came with metadata listing a de-identified subject ID, COVID-19 status, age in years and sex. The repertoires were released in a freely available public database meant as a resource for research on the immune response to SARS-CoV-2. Where HLA class I and class II types were available, the types were taken from metadata supplied by the sample provider, not from assay-based typing. The material from the prospective study consisted of cDNA or gDNA derived from T cells, B-cell-depleted T cells, or PBMCs. Deeply sampled blood TCRbeta repertoires from subjects exposed to, actively infected with, or recovered from COVID-19 were included in the dataset. Summary of the overall study and its limitations: How much clinical and demographic metadata was included differed by source and by participant, and the metadata was provided uncurated.

Whole blood was collected in K2EDTA tubes by collaborating institutions according to the institutions' own protocols. For TCRbeta analysis, collaborators shipped samples as frozen whole blood, isolated PBMCs, or DNA extracted from either of those sample types. This clone was recorded once. It has no known antigen specificity. No much larger clone exists at a distance of one base, and base qualities are not known. The immunoSEQ Assay, a bias-controlled multiplex PCR, was used to amplify TCRbeta CDR3 regions from genomic DNA. The original pipeline was this. The number of nucleated cells in each sample was estimated from the amplification of reference gene primers within the assay. To quantify the absolute abundance of each unique TCRbeta CDR3 rearrangement, sequence reads were collapsed and filtered. For each sample, productive Simpson clonality was calculated as the square root of Simpson's diversity index over productive rearrangements. TCRdb stores this immuneACCESS table with in-frame sequences only. Part of the clones is absent; in the studies checked, under half of the shortfall reflects unresolved V genes, and no reason is known for the rest. That table gives V, J and clone size, and the DNA gave D and trimming. The sample table holds 9,500 to 12,000 clones, of which 70% to 90% were seen once. The ten largest clonotypes hold about 26% of the sample.

From the germline V gene, CDR1 is SGDLS and CDR2 is YYNGEE. V is cut by 0 bases and J by 0 bases, and the space between the germline ends is 13 bases. From the cysteine up to the phenylalanine, the CDR3 has a length of 17 residues. The sequence is cut down to CDR3 DNA, 51 bases in frame from base 1. Input material: peripheral blood. Recombination connected TRBV9 to TRBJ1-3, with no reliable assignment of the D segment. This sequence was found in a young man with active or convalescent COVID-19. The DNA sequence is as follows: TGTGCCAGCAGCGTAGAAGCTTCGGGGAGCTCTGGAAACACCATATATTTT. It translates to CASSVEASGSSGNTIYF.